This T cell receptor beta chain was recovered during a study of OX40 agonist ivuxolimab in advanced cancers. About the investigation overall: Ivuxolimab was a fully human IgG2 agonistic monoclonal antibody targeting the costimulatory receptor OX40 (CD134). Intravenous ivuxolimab was administered to patients every 2 weeks at six dose levels: 0.01, 0.1, 0.3, 1.5, 3 and 10 mg/kg. Of the roughly 53 patients in dose escalation, 19 had hepatocellular carcinoma, roughly 15 had melanoma, 9 had renal cell carcinoma and 9 had head and neck cancer. A male proportion of around 80% and a mean age of roughly 58 years, ranging from about 20 to 85, were recorded for the dose-escalation cohort. Patients were allowed to have had prior anti-PD-1, anti-PD-L1 or anti-CTLA-4 therapy, and roughly 40% of the dose-escalation patients had been treated with checkpoint inhibitors. Partial responses were achieved by three dose-escalation patients, of whom one had hepatocellular carcinoma and two had cutaneous melanoma. The purpose of peripheral TCRbeta sequencing was to test whether ivuxolimab changed TCR sequence diversity and led to clonal T-cell expansion. The monotherapy dose-escalation portion (N ≈ 52 patients) of the phase I ivuxolimab trial is reported in the paper. Beyond this particular receptor, the publication reports: At doses of 0.1 to 3.0 mg/kg, clonal expansion of both CD4+ and CD8+ blood T cells was observed from baseline to week 6. Low levels of normalized T-cell clonal expansion were also seen in some patients who did not respond. Antigen specificity was not determined for the clonally expanded peripheral T cells. In the 0.1-3.0 mg/kg groups, partial responders were among the patients with the lowest normalized peripheral clonal expansion, particularly in CD8+ T cells. After ivuxolimab, more expanded clones were found on average in CD8+ T cells than in CD4+ T cells.

For sequencing of the TCRbeta CDR3 region, genomic DNA was extracted from the sorted cells. The immunoSEQ Assay was used for sequencing of TCRbeta CDR3 regions. As stored in TCRdb, this immuneACCESS dataset retains in-frame rearrangements with V and J assigned. A fraction of the clones does not appear; measured against another copy, unresolved V genes explain less than half of the discrepancy, and the remainder lacks a known reason. Counted in this sample were 60,000 to 75,000 clones; approximately 86% of them appeared once. Of the sample, approximately 5.4% falls within the top ten clones. Of note for this clone: Its cognate antigen has yet to be identified. Base qualities were left out, and no much larger clone turns up one base away.

Patients with autoimmune disease history or receiving systemic immunosuppression were excluded from the trial. Peripheral blood for TCR sequencing was drawn from every dose cohort at baseline, at cycle 4 day 1 and at cycle 7 day 1. Samples came from an open-label, multicenter, first-in-human phase I dose-escalation trial of ivuxolimab. Adults with locally advanced or metastatic head and neck squamous cell, hepatocellular, melanoma or renal cell carcinoma were enrolled in the trial. CD4+ and CD8+ T cells were sorted separately from peripheral blood before TCR sequencing. Per the germline V gene, SGHAT is the CDR1 and FQNNGV is the CDR2. Cut back by 6 bases and 0 bases, the V and J ends lie 15 bases apart. Its CDR3 holds 16 amino acids, cysteine through phenylalanine. Of the read, only the CDR3 DNA is kept; its 48 bases are in frame from base 1.

The material sequenced was CD4+ or CD8+ T cells sorted from blood, taken in a trial of the OX40 agonist ivuxolimab. The chain is encoded by TRBV11-2 joined to TRBJ2-1; no D gene is confidently identified. This TCR derives from an adult with an advanced solid tumor such as melanoma, head and neck, liver or kidney cancer. The CDR3 region: CASRPSFIYSYNEQFF. The DNA sequence is as follows: TGTGCCAGCAGGCCCTCTTTTATTTACTCCTACAATGAGCAGTTCTTC.